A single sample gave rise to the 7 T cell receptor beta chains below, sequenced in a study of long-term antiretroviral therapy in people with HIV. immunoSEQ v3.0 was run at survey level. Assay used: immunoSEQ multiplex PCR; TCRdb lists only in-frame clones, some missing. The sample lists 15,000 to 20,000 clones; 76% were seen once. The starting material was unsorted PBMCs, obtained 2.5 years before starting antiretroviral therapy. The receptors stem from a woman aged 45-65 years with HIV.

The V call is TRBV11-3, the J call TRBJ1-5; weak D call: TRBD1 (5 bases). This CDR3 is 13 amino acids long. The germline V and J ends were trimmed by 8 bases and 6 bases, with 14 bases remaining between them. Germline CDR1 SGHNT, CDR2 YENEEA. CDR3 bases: TGTGCCAGCTCCTATTTCGGGGGTCAGCCCCAGCATTTT. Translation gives CASSYFGGQPQHF.

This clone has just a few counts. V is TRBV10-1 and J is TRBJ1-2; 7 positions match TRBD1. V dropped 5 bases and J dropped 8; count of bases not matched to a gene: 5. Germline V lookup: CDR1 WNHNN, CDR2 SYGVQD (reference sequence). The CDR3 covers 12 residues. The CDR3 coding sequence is TGCGCCAGCAGTAGGAGGGGGCTCGGCTACACCTTC. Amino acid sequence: CASSRRGLGYTF.

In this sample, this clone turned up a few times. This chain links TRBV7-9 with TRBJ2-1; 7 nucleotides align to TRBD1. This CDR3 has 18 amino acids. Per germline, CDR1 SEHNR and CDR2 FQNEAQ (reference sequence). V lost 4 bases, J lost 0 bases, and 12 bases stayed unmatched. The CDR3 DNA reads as TGTGCCAGCAGCTCCTCAATCCCACAGGGGAGCTCCTACAATGAGCAGTTCTTC. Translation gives CASSSSIPQGSSYNEQFF.

In DNA, the CDR3 is TGTGCCAGCAGCTTGGGTGCGGGAACCAATTCACCCCTCCACTTT. Its translation: CASSLGAGTNSPLHF. The chain carries TRBV7-3 and TRBJ1-6; D gene uncertain. Germline loops: CDR1 SGHTA, CDR2 FQGTGA. The CDR3 runs to 15 residues. V was clipped by 3 bases and J by 7 bases, with 13 bases between them.

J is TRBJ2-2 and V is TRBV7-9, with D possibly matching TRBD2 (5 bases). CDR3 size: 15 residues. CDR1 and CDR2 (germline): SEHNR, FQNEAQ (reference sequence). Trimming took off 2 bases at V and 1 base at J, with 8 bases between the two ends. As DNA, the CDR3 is TGTGCCAGCAGCTTATTACTAGTGAACACCGGGGAGCTGTTTTTT. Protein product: CASSLLLVNTGELFF.

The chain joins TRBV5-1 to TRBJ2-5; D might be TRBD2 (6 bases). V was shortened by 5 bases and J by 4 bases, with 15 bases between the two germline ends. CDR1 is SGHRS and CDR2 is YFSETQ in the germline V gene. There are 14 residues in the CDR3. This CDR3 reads CASSLELAGETQYF. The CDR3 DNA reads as TGCGCCAGCAGTCTGGAACTAGCCGGAGAGACCCAGTACTTC. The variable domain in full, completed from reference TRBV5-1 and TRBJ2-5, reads KAGVTQTPRYLIKTRGQQVTLSCSPISGHRSVSWYQQTPGQGLQFLFEYFSETQRNKGNFPGRFSGRQFSNSRSEMNVSTLELGDSALYLCASSLELAGETQYFGPGTRLLVL.

As DNA, the CDR3 is TGTGCCTGGAGGGGGTGGAACACTGAAGCTTTCTTT. It is translated as CAWRGWNTEAFF. This chain connects TRBV30 to TRBJ1-1; D ambiguous. The CDR3 is 12 amino acids. Per germline, CDR1 GTSNPN and CDR2 SVGIG (reference sequence). V gave up 3 bases and J gave up 1 base, with 6 bases separating them. The whole variable domain, remainder taken from reference TRBV30 and TRBJ1-1, is SQTIHQWPATLVQPVGSPLSLECTVEGTSNPNLYWYRQAAGRGLQLLFYSVGIGQISSEVPQNLSASRPQDRQFILSSKKLLLSDSGFYLCAWRGWNTEAFFGQGTRLTVV.